The 27 T cell receptor beta chains in this list originate from one sample, sequenced in a study of cytomegalovirus exposure and HLA in healthy donors. The PCR contained 60 Vbeta and 13 Jbeta primers. Measured with immunoSEQ multiplex PCR; TCRdb has only the in-frame clones, and not every one. This table has approximately 88,000 clones, 70% to 90% appearing once. Material: PBMCs. These receptors came from a young man in good health and CMV-seronegative.

The chain recombines TRBV25-1 with TRBJ1-2; no clear D gene. This CDR3 is 13 amino acids long. Germline V gives CDR1 MGHDK, CDR2 SYGVNS. The V gene lost 8 bases and the J gene lost 2 bases, with 12 bases spanning the gap. This chain's CDR3 is CASRGQTNYGYTF. The CDR3 bases are TGTGCCAGCCGTGGGCAGACAAACTATGGCTACACCTTC.

The chain couples TRBV7-9 to TRBJ1-3; D remains ambiguous. CDR1 is SEHNR, CDR2 FQNEAQ, per germline (reference sequence). The V end was cut by 2 bases, the J end by 0 bases, with 11 bases between. The CDR3 is 16 residues long. DNA for the CDR3: TGTGCCAGCAGCTTAAGCACCACTATCTCTGGAAACACCATATATTTT. Translating it yields CASSLSTTISGNTIYF.

The J gene is TRBJ2-6, the V gene TRBV19; D may be TRBD1 (6 bases). V lost 5 bases and J 13 bases, leaving 18 bases between the germline ends. The CDR3 spans 14 residues. The germline V gene has CDR1 LNHDA and CDR2 SQIVND (reference sequence). Here the CDR3 reads CASSSPGTPDVLTF. DNA of the CDR3: TGTGCCAGTAGTTCACCCGGGACACCCGATGTCCTGACTTTC.

The V call is TRBV6-1, the J call TRBJ2-7, with D perhaps TRBD2 (5 bases). The CDR3 runs 14 residues. V lost 6 bases, J lost 2 bases, and 14 bases lay in between. Looked up from germline, CDR1 is MNHNS and CDR2 is SASEGT. The CDR3 spells CASRAEGLPYEQYF. CDR3 nucleotide sequence: TGTGCCAGCAGAGCCGAGGGTCTGCCCTACGAGCAGTACTTC.

CDR3 bases: TGTGCCAGCAGCTTAGTGGGCGTTCCTAACTATGGCTACACCTTC. It encodes CASSLVGVPNYGYTF. The rearrangement uses TRBV11-3 and TRBJ1-2; no definite D call. CDR1 is SGHNT and CDR2 is YENEEA in the germline V gene. The CDR3 is made up of 15 amino acids. V lost 1 base and J 0 bases, leaving 9 bases between the germline ends.

The gene calls are TRBV9 and TRBJ1-5; no clear D gene. This CDR3 is built from 14 residues. Germline assignment: CDR1 SGDLS and CDR2 YYNGEE. Trimming left V 0 bases short and J 1 base short, with 5 bases between. The CDR3 region has the DNA TGTGCCAGCAGCGTAGGGCCAAGCAATCAGCCCCAGCATTTT. Its translation is CASSVGPSNQPQHF.

This clone appeared a single time. The rearrangement joins TRBV6-1 to TRBJ1-5; no firm D call. The V end was cut by 10 bases, the J end by 3 bases, with 16 bases between. Germline V CDR1 and CDR2: MNHNS, SASEGT. This CDR3 is 14 amino acids long. Here the CDR3 DNA reads TGTGCCACCTCTGGCAGGAGGATCAATCAGCCCCAGCATTTT. It yields the protein CATSGRRINQPQHF.

Only one count was recorded for this clone. This chain uses TRBV11-2 with TRBJ1-2; the match to TRBD1 covers 7 bases. This CDR3 is built from 15 residues. Germline V gives CDR1 SGHAT, CDR2 FQNNGV. Trimming removed 4 bases from V and 3 bases from J; junction bases left unmatched: 8. The CDR3 sequence: CASSYGAGQDYGYTF. The DNA for the CDR3 is TGTGCCAGCAGCTATGGGGCCGGACAGGACTATGGCTACACCTTC.

The chain joins TRBV12-5 to TRBJ1-1, with D uncertain. CDR1 LGHNT and CDR2 FRNRAP come from the germline V gene. With 6 bases removed from V and 1 base from J, the gap between germline ends came to 15 bases. CDR3 length: 15 amino acids. The CDR3 protein is CASGTTSRANTEAFF. CDR3 nucleotide sequence: TGTGCTAGTGGGACAACCTCTCGCGCGAACACTGAAGCTTTCTTT.

V and J are TRBV9 and TRBJ2-7; the D is unclear. CDR1 SGDLS and CDR2 YYNGEE come from the germline V gene. Trimming stripped 0 bases from V and 7 bases from J, with 8 bases between. CDR3 length: 12 amino acids. CDR3 in DNA: TGTGCCAGCAGCGTAGATCACGGGGAGCAGTACTTC. Amino acids: CASSVDHGEQYF.

V gene TRBV29-1 combines with J gene TRBJ1-4; possible D gene TRBD1, 5 bases. Germline values: CDR1 SQVTM, CDR2 ANQGSEA. This CDR3 is built from 14 residues. Trimming left V 7 bases short and J 7 bases short, with 19 bases between. DNA of the CDR3: TGCAGCGGCTCCGAGGGGCAGGGAGGTGAAAAACTGTTTTTT. Protein sequence: CSGSEGQGGEKLFF.

The V gene is TRBV25-1, the J gene TRBJ2-3; D is possibly TRBD2 (6 bases). The CDR3 length is 16 residues. Germline CDR1 is MGHDK and CDR2 is SYGVNS. Trimming removed 4 bases from V and 4 bases from J, with 18 bases in between. In DNA, the CDR3 is TGTGCCAGCAGTGCCGCCGGGACTGGGAGCGCAGATACGCAGTATTTT. This translates into CASSAAGTGSADTQYF.

The chain has TRBV10-3 and TRBJ2-5; the match to TRBD1 covers 10 bases. The V gene end was trimmed by 5 bases and the J gene end by 5 bases; junction bases not matched to a gene: 11. Germline V gene sequence: CDR1 ENHRY, CDR2 SYGVKD. CDR3 length: 16 amino acids. CDR3 sequence reads: CAISSEGTGDSETQYF. The CDR3 DNA reads as TGTGCCATCAGTTCGGAGGGGACAGGGGATTCGGAGACCCAGTACTTC.

This clone was observed a single time. The chain carries TRBV15 and TRBJ2-1; 9 bases match TRBD2. Trimming at V came to 3 bases and at J to 8 bases, leaving 8 bases not matched to a gene. Germline loops: CDR1 LNHNV, CDR2 YYDKDF (reference sequence). There are 15 residues in the CDR3. The CDR3 here is CATSRGLAFIDEQFF. The CDR3 DNA follows: TGTGCCACCAGCAGGGGACTAGCTTTTATCGATGAGCAGTTCTTC.

The chain recombines TRBV7-7 with TRBJ2-1, with 7 bases identical to TRBD1. Germline-derived CDR1 and CDR2 are SSHAT and FNYEAQ (reference sequence). This CDR3 contains 15 residues. V shed 4 bases and J 7 bases; nucleotides not matched to a gene: 10. The chain's CDR3 is CASSSNRGNGNEQFF. The CDR3, as DNA: TGTGCCAGCAGCTCAAACAGGGGCAACGGTAATGAGCAGTTCTTC.

This chain joins TRBV2 and TRBJ2-2, with 7 nucleotides matching TRBD1. The CDR3 loop spans 15 amino acids. Looked up from germline, CDR1 is SNHLY and CDR2 is FYNNEI. J was trimmed by 2 bases and V by 5 bases; bases with no gene match: 5. CDR3 region: CASSPRQGNTGELFF. Here the CDR3 DNA reads TGTGCCAGCAGTCCCCGACAGGGCAACACCGGGGAGCTGTTTTTT.

The chain combines TRBV27 with TRBJ2-5; 9 bases are a match to TRBD1. The J call may be incorrect, as the DNA end agrees better with TRBJ2-7. The CDR3 is 16 amino acids. CDR1 MNHEY and CDR2 SMNVEV come from the germline V gene (reference sequence). This CDR3 reads CASSSFPGQGDNEQYF. The CDR3 DNA follows: TGTGCCAGCAGTTCCTTCCCGGGACAGGGTGATAACGAGCAGTACTTC.

This clone occurred a few times. For the CDR3, the DNA is TGTGCCAGTAGTATCCGGGGGGGGCTCACAGATACGCAGTATTTT. Its translation: CASSIRGGLTDTQYF. This chain joins TRBV19 and TRBJ2-3, with 8 positions matching TRBD2. Losses at the gene ends were 3 bases for V and 2 bases for J; bases not matched to a gene: 4. The germline CDR1 and CDR2 sequences are LNHDA and SQIVND (reference sequence). The CDR3 contains 15 residues.

This clone was detected a few times. This sequence joins TRBV19 and TRBJ1-2; no firm D call. V was clipped by 0 bases and J by 4 bases, with 9 bases between them. The CDR3 has 14 amino acids. Germline values: CDR1 LNHDA, CDR2 SQIVND (reference sequence). The CDR3 region is CASSIDRASYGYTF. Written as DNA, the CDR3 is TGTGCCAGTAGTATAGATCGAGCAAGCTATGGCTACACCTTC.

This clone showed up just once. V is TRBV5-6 and J is TRBJ1-2, with TRBD1 identical over 7 bases. Germline assignment: CDR1 SGHDT and CDR2 YYEEEE. This CDR3 comprises 14 residues. The J segment lost 0 bases and the V segment lost 2 bases, leaving 1 base of the junction unmatched. The CDR3 reads CASSFGTANYGYTF. In DNA, the CDR3 is TGTGCCAGCAGCTTCGGGACAGCTAACTATGGCTACACCTTC.

This clone was seen a single time. The chain links TRBV11-2 to TRBJ1-2; 7 bases are a match to TRBD1. The CDR3 has 15 residues. The germline V gene has CDR1 SGHAT and CDR2 FQNNGV. Trimming took 2 bases from V and 5 from J; bases not matched to a gene: 8. CDR3 nucleotide sequence: TGTGCCAGCAGCTTAATCCCCACAGGGGTGTATGGCTACACCTTC. Translation: CASSLIPTGVYGYTF.

The V and J genes are TRBV5-1 and TRBJ1-1, with a tentative D call TRBD1 (6 bases). Germline V gene data show CDR1 as SGHRS and CDR2 as YFSETQ. The CDR3 is 13 amino acids. V was shortened by 6 bases and J by 1 base, with 10 bases between the two germline ends. As DNA, the CDR3 is TGCGCCAGCACATCCAGGGGGAACACTGAAGCTTTCTTT. It is translated as CASTSRGNTEAFF.

The chain employs TRBV7-4 and TRBJ1-2; the match to TRBD1 covers 7 bases. CDR3 length: 21 residues. V was pared by 4 bases and J by 1 base, with 24 bases of the junction left unmatched. Germline V gives CDR1 SGHVT, CDR2 SQSDAQ. In DNA form, the CDR3 reads TGTGCCAGCAGCTCGAAAATTCCGTTAGGACAGGATAGGGATTTTAACTATGGCTACACCTTC. Amino acid sequence: CASSSKIPLGQDRDFNYGYTF.

CDR3 region: CASSSGQGAYGYTF. CDR3 in DNA: TGTGCCAGCAGTTCGGGACAGGGGGCTTATGGCTACACCTTC. The chain combines TRBV27 with TRBJ1-2, with TRBD1 matching 12 bases. Germline-derived CDR1 and CDR2 are MNHEY and SMNVEV (reference sequence). Losses at the gene ends were 4 bases for V and 5 bases for J; bases not matched to a gene: 2. This CDR3 is 14 amino acids long.

This sequence joins TRBV15 and TRBJ2-3; maybe TRBD2 (5 bases). Trimming took 0 bases from V and 3 from J, leaving 10 bases between them. Germline V lookup: CDR1 LNHNV, CDR2 YYDKDF (reference sequence). CDR3 length equals 15 residues. CDR3 in amino acids: CATSRDYRGTDTQYF. In DNA, the CDR3 is TGTGCCACCAGCAGAGATTACCGGGGTACAGATACGCAGTATTTT. Filled out from reference TRBV15 and TRBJ2-3, the complete variable domain reads DAMVIQNPRYQVTQFGKPVTLSCSQTLNHNVMYWYQQKSSQAPKLLFHYYDKDFNNEADTPDNFQSRRPNTSFCFLDIRSPGLGDTAMYLCATSRDYRGTDTQYFGPGTRLTVL.

The rearrangement uses TRBV5-4 and TRBJ1-1, with D unclear. Germline CDR1 reads SGHNT; CDR2 reads YYREEE (reference sequence). This CDR3 contains 14 residues. The V and J ends lost 0 bases and 6 bases respectively, with 12 bases between them. CDR3 sequence reads: CASSLDGRWAEAFF. CDR3 DNA: TGTGCCAGCAGCTTGGACGGGAGATGGGCTGAAGCTTTCTTT.

J is TRBJ1-2 and V is TRBV5-1, with a possible D match to TRBD1 (5 bases). The V end lost 4 bases, the J end lost 6 bases, and 13 bases lay between the germline ends. The CDR3 is made up of 13 amino acids. Looked up from germline, CDR1 is SGHRS and CDR2 is YFSETQ. The CDR3 sequence is CASSEGRGDGYTF. CDR3 sequence (DNA): TGCGCCAGCAGCGAAGGGAGGGGCGATGGCTACACCTTC.